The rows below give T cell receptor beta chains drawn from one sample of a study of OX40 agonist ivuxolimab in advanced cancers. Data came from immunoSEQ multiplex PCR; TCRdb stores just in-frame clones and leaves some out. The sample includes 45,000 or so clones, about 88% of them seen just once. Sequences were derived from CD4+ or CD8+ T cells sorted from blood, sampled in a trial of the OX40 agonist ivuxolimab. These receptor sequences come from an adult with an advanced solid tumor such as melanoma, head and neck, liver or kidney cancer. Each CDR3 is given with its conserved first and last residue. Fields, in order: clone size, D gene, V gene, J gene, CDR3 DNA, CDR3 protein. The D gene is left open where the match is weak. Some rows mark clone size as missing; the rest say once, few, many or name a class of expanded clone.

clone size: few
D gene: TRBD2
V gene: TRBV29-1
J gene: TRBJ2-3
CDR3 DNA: TGCAGCGTTGAAGGGACTAGCGGGAGGGCCCGGGATACGCAGTATTTT
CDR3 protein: CSVEGTSGRARDTQYF

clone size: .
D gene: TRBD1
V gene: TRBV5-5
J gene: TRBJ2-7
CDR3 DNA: TGTGCCAGCAGCCTTGGGGACAGGGCAACCTACGAGCAGTACTTC
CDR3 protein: CASSLGDRATYEQYF

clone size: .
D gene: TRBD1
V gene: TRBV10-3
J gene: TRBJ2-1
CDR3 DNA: TGTGCCATCAGTGAGTCGGGGACAGGGGGCTCCTACAATGAGCAGTTCTTC
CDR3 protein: CAISESGTGGSYNEQFF

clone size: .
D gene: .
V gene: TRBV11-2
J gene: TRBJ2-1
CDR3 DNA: TGTGCCAGCAGCCCCCAGCGGACGGGATCTGATGAGCAGTTCTTC
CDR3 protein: CASSPQRTGSDEQFF

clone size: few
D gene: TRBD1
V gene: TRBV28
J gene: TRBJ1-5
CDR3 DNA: TGTGCCAGCAGTTTAGGAGGACAGGGAACGTACCAGCCCCAGCATTTT
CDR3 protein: CASSLGGQGTYQPQHF

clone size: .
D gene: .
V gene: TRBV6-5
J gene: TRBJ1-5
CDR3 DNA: TGTGCCAGCGGGCAGAGCAATCAGCCCCAGCATTTT
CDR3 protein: CASGQSNQPQHF

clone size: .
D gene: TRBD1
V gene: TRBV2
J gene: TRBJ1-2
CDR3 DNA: TGTGCCAGCGGCCAGGGACAGAATTTATTCTACACCTTC
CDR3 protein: CASGQGQNLFYTF

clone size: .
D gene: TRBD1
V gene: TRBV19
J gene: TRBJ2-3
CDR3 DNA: TGTGCCAGCCAACGGGCAGGGGGCGTCCCAGATACGCAGTATTTT
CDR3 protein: CASQRAGGVPDTQYF

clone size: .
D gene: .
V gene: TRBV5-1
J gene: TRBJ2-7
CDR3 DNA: TGCGCCAGCAGCTTGGGGCCCACCTACGAGCAGTACTTC
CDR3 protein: CASSLGPTYEQYF

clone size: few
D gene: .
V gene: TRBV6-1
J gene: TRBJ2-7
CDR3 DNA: TGTGCCAGCAGTAGGCAACAGGGCAGTGAGCAGTACTTC
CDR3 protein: CASSRQQGSEQYF

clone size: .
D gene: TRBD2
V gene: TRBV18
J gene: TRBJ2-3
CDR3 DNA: TGTGCCAGCTCACTAGCGGGAGGCGCAGATACGCAGTATTTT
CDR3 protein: CASSLAGGADTQYF

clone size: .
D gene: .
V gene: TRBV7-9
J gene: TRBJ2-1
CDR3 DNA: TGTGCCAGCAGCTTGCGGGACTACAATGAGCAGTTCTTC
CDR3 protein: CASSLRDYNEQFF

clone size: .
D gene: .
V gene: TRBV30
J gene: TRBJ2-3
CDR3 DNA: TGTGCCTGGAGTGGGGACAATAGCACAGATACGCAGTATTTT
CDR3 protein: CAWSGDNSTDTQYF

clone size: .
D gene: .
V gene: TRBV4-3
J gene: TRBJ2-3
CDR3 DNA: TGCGCCAGCAGCCAAGGCTTTACAGGGTCAGGGGATACGCAGTATTTT
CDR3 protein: CASSQGFTGSGDTQYF

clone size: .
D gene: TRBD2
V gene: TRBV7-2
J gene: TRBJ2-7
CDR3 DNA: TGTGCCAGCAGCTTAGCGGGAGGACTAGCGTATACCTACGAGCAGTACTTC
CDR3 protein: CASSLAGGLAYTYEQYF

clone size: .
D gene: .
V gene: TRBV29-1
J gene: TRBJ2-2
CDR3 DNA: TGCAGCGGGACAGAGAACACCGGGGAGCTGTTTTTT
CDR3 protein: CSGTENTGELFF

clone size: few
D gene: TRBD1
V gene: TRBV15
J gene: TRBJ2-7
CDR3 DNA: TGTGCCACCAGCAGAGATTCCGGCAGGGGGTACACCTACGAGCAGTACTTC
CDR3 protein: CATSRDSGRGYTYEQYF

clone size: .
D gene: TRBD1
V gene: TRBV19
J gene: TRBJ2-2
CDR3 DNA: TGTGCCAGTAGTGTCAGGGGGTCGGACACCGGGGAGCTGTTTTTT
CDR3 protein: CASSVRGSDTGELFF

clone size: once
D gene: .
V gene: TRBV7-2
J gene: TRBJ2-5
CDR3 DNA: TGTGCCAGCAGCTTAAGGGGGCGGGAGTGGGAGACCCAGTACTTC
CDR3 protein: CASSLRGREWETQYF

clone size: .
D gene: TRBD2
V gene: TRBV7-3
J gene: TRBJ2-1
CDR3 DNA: TGTGCCAGCAGCCGCGGGGGCGCGGGGGGCAGGGGTGAGCAGTTCTTC
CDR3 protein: CASSRGGAGGRGEQFF

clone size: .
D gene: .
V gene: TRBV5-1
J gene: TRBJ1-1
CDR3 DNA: TGCGCCAGCAGCCGCGGGGGGAACACTGAAGCTTTCTTT
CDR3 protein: CASSRGGNTEAFF

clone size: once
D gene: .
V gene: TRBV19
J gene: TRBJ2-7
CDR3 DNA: TGTGCCAGTAGCCCCAGCGGGTCCTACGAGCAGTACTTC
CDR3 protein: CASSPSGSYEQYF